The present entry profiles one T cell receptor beta chain with its context. Possible read error: a much larger clone is one base away. The data were obtained in a study of blood T cells in healthy people across ages. The CDR3 is 15 residues long. Trimming shortened V by 0 bases and J by 4 bases, and 10 bases separated the two germline ends. The germline V gene encodes CDR1 LGHNA and CDR2 YNFKEQ. The total RNA that was extracted per sample amounted to at least 5.5 micrograms. Combining a sample-barcoded 5' primer with a J-beta primer mix, a second PCR ran for roughly 6 to 12 cycles. TCRdb used MiXCR to reprocess the 5' RACE reads, holding one entry per CDR3 protein. Here the sample spans about 940,000 distinct CDR3 sequences, approximately 49% being singletons.

This TCR came from a man between 25 and 39 years old in good health. The sample was blood. The rearrangement joins TRBV4-2 to TRBJ2-1; TRBD2 is a possible D gene (5 bases). The CDR3 is CASSQETGLYNEQFF. CDR3 sequence (DNA): TGTGCCAGCAGCCAAGAAACGGGGTTGTACAATGAGCAGTTCTTC.